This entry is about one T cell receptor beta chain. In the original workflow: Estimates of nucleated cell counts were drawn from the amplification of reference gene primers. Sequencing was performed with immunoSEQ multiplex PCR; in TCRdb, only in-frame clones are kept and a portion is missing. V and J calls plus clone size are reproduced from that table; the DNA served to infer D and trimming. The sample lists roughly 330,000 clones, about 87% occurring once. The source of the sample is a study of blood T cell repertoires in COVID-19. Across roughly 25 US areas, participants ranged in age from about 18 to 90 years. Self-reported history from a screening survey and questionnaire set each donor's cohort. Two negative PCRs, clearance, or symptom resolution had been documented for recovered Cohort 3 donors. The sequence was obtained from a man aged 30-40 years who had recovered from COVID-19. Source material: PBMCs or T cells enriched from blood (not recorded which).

This CDR3 is CASSYRTLNSPLHF. Written as DNA, the CDR3 is TGTGCCAGCAGCTACAGGACCCTCAATTCACCCCTCCACTTT. The J gene is TRBJ1-6, the V gene TRBV3-1 (or the pseudogene TRBV3-2); weak D call: TRBD1 (5 bases). The V end lost 5 bases, the J end lost 7 bases, and 12 bases lay between the germline ends. CDR1 and CDR2 (germline): LGHDT, YNNKEL (reference sequence). The CDR3 is made up of 14 amino acids.